A single sample is the source of the 3 T cell receptor beta chains below, sequenced in a study of vaccination and CD4 T cells after COVID-19. These receptors have no identified antigens. Regarding treatment: approximately 11-day PBMC culture with coronavirus spike peptide pools or control peptides (ViraFEST assay). CD4+ T cells that had been cultured provided DNA sequenced with the Oncomine TCR Beta short-read assay. TCRdb reprocessed the PCR reads via MiXCR and lists one record per CDR3 protein. The data hold 20,000 or so distinct CDR3 sequences, with around two fifths observed a single time. Sequencing input: CD4+ T cells from blood, cultured in vitro. The source is a human donor who had recovered from COVID-19.

This chain connects TRBV6-4 to TRBJ2-2, with D unresolved. Germline CDR1 is MRHNA and CDR2 is SNTAGT. This CDR3 is 15 amino acids long. V lost 2 bases and J 5 bases, leaving 12 bases between the germline ends. The chain's CDR3 is CASSDNLSGTGELFF. The CDR3 DNA follows: TGTGCCAGCAGTGACAATTTATCTGGGACCGGGGAGCTGTTTTTT.

V usage is TRBV7-9 and J usage is TRBJ2-5; TRBD1 aligns across 10 bases. The CDR3 is made up of 16 amino acids. Germline-derived CDR1 and CDR2 are SEHNR and FQNEAQ (reference sequence). J lost 3 bases, V lost 1 base, and 5 bases had no gene match. The CDR3 DNA sequence: TGTGCCAGCAGCTTAGGGACAGGGGGTGGTAAAGAGACCCAGTACTTC. This gives the protein CASSLGTGGGKETQYF.

This sequence joins TRBV4-1 and TRBJ2-4; D possibly corresponds to TRBD1 (5 bases). The CDR3 has 18 amino acids. Trimming left V 4 bases short and J 0 bases short, with 19 bases between. In germline, CDR1 is MGHRA, CDR2 YSYEKL. CDR3 bases: TGCGCCAGCAGCCCCCAGGGTACAGGCGTCTTAGCCAAAAACATTCAGTACTTC. Translation: CASSPQGTGVLAKNIQYF.